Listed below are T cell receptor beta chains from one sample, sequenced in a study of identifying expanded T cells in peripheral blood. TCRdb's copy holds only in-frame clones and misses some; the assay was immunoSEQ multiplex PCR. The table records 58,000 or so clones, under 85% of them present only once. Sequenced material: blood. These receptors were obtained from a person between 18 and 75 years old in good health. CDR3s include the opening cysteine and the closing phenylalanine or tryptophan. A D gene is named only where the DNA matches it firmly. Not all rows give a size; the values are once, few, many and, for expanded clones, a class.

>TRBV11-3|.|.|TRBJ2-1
CASSLVSRGLGNEQFF
TGTGCCAGCAGCTTAGTAAGCAGGGGTCTAGGCAATGAGCAGTTCTTC
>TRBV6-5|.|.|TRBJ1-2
CASSNIGPNYGYTF
TGTGCCAGCAGCAACATCGGGCCTAACTATGGCTACACCTTC
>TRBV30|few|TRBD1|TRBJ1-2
CASRDRPNYGYTF
TGTGCCTCACGGGACAGGCCTAACTATGGCTACACCTTC
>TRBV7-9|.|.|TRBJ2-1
CASSLVRPPSYNEQFF
TGTGCCAGCAGCTTAGTACGTCCCCCCTCCTACAATGAGCAGTTCTTC
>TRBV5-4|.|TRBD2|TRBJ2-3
CASSFTSDGDTQYF
TGTGCCAGCAGCTTTACTAGCGATGGAGATACGCAGTATTTT
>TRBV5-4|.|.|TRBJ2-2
CASSPMNANTGELFF
TGTGCCAGCAGCCCTATGAACGCGAACACCGGGGAGCTGTTTTTT
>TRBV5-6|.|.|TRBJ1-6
CASSLAGDTYNSPLHF
TGTGCCAGCAGCTTGGCTGGGGATACCTATAATTCACCCCTCCACTTT
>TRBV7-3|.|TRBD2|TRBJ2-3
CASSSGTSVTDTQYF
TGTGCCAGCAGCTCAGGGACTAGCGTCACAGATACGCAGTATTTT
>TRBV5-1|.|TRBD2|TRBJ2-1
CASSVTSGVRPEQFF
TGCGCCAGCAGCGTGACTAGCGGGGTACGTCCTGAGCAGTTCTTC
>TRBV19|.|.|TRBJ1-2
CASSAERGSYGYTF
TGTGCCAGTAGTGCGGAGAGGGGAAGCTATGGCTACACCTTC
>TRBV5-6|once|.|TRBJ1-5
CASSSGILGNQPQHF
TGTGCCAGCAGCTCCGGGATTTTAGGCAATCAGCCCCAGCATTTT
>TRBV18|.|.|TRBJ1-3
CASSPQASGNTIYF
TGTGCCAGCTCACCACAGGCCTCTGGAAACACCATATATTTT
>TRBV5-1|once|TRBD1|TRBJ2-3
CASSFGDRADTQYF
TGCGCCAGCAGCTTTGGGGACAGAGCAGATACGCAGTATTTT
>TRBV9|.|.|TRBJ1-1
CASSGGRGGANTEAFF
TGTGCCAGCAGCGGGGGTCGGGGCGGGGCTAACACTGAAGCTTTCTTT
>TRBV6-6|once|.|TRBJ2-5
CASRDREETQYF
TGTGCCAGCAGAGACCGGGAAGAGACCCAGTACTTC
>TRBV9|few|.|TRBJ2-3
CASSGPLNTDTQYF
TGTGCCAGCAGCGGACCCTTAAACACAGATACGCAGTATTTT
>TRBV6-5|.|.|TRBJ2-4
CASSATDSKNIQYF
TGTGCCAGCAGCGCGACAGATTCCAAAAACATTCAGTACTTC
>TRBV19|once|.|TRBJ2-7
CASSIGGYEQYF
TGTGCCAGTAGTATCGGGGGCTACGAGCAGTACTTC
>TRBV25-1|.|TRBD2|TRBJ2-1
CASSETSGRNEQFF
TGTGCCAGCAGTGAAACTAGCGGGAGAAATGAGCAGTTCTTC
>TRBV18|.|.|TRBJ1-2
CASSPGVGYGYTF
TGTGCCAGCTCACCGGGAGTGGGCTATGGCTACACCTTC
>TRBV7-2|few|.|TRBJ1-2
CASSSTGRAGYGYTF
TGTGCCAGCAGCTCGACGGGTCGGGCGGGGTATGGCTACACCTTC
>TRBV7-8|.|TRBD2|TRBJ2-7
CASSSPGGAGGEQYF
TGTGCCAGCAGCTCCCCCGGAGGAGCGGGAGGCGAGCAGTACTTC
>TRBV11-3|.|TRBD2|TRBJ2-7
CASSFAAGETYEQYF
TGTGCCAGCAGCTTCGCAGCGGGAGAAACCTACGAGCAGTACTTC